These T cell receptor beta chains were read from a single sample in a study of T cells in Graves' hyperthyroidism and ophthalmopathy. TCRdb redid the calling of the multiplex PCR reads with MiXCR, one entry per CDR3 protein. The sample holds a few hundred thousand distinct CDR3 sequences; more than 45% are singletons and the top ten take around 7.7%. The sample consisted of peripheral blood or thyroid tissue (not recorded which). The receptor set was obtained from a woman under 30 with Graves' hyperthyroidism. Each CDR3 is given with its conserved first and last residue. The order of the fields is clone size, CDR3 length, D gene, J gene, V gene, CDR3 protein, CDR3 DNA. D genes are given only for firm matches. Size values are once, few and many counts, or a class for expanded clones, and some rows have none.

many,17,-,TRBJ2-7,TRBV7-9,CASSLERAGSISYEQYF,TGTGCCAGCAGCTTAGAAAGGGCAGGATCAATTTCCTACGAGCAGTACTTC
-,15,-,TRBJ1-1,TRBV10-3,CAISGSGPQDTEAFF,TGTGCCATCAGTGGATCCGGGCCACAGGACACTGAAGCTTTCTTT
-,13,-,TRBJ1-5,TRBV7-8,CASSPGVRWVQHF,TGTGCCAGCAGCCCCGGGGTCCGTTGGGTCCAGCATTTT
-,13,-,TRBJ1-2,TRBV12-3/TRBV12-4,CASSFGAGRGYTF,TGTGCCAGCAGTTTTGGGGCAGGGCGCGGCTACACCTTC
-,16,TRBD2,TRBJ2-5,TRBV4-1,CCASGTSSGRGETQYF,TGCTGTGCCAGCGGGACTTCTAGCGGGAGGGGAGAGACCCAGTACTTC
many,14,-,TRBJ1-4,TRBV7-9,CASSLLVTNEKLFF,TGTGCCAGCAGCTTATTAGTAACTAATGAAAAACTGTTTTTT
many,14,-,TRBJ2-7,TRBV6-5,CASSSLLGSYEQYF,TGTGCCAGCAGTTCCCTACTAGGGTCCTACGAGCAGTACTTC
many,13,TRBD1,TRBJ1-1,TRBV20-1,CSAREDRGTEAFF,TGCAGTGCTAGAGAGGACAGGGGGACTGAAGCTTTCTTT
few,15,TRBD2,TRBJ2-1,TRBV2,CASSEAVAGNNEQFF,TGTGCCAGCAGTGAAGCGGTAGCGGGAAACAATGAGCAGTTCTTC
-,13,-,TRBJ1-6,TRBV5-1,CASSLGARSPLHF,TGCGCCAGCAGCTTGGGGGCCCGTTCACCCCTCCACTTT
-,12,-,TRBJ1-5,TRBV5-4,CASLAGTQPQHF,TGTGCCAGCCTGGCCGGGACCCAGCCCCAGCATTTT
many,15,-,TRBJ1-2,TRBV19,CASSITGARNYGYTF,TGTGCCAGTAGTATAACGGGGGCGCGGAACTATGGCTACACCTTC
many,14,TRBD2,TRBJ2-5,TRBV12-3/TRBV12-4,CASSRTSGEETQYF,TGTGCCAGCAGTCGGACTAGCGGGGAAGAGACCCAGTACTTC
many,15,-,TRBJ2-7,TRBV20-1,CSARDFQVSSYEQYF,TGCAGTGCTAGAGATTTCCAGGTGTCCTCCTACGAGCAGTACTTC
-,16,-,TRBJ2-1,TRBV7-9,CASSQVIPSTPNEQFF,TGTGCCAGCAGCCAAGTAATTCCTAGTACCCCCAATGAGCAGTTCTTC
-,13,-,TRBJ1-3,TRBV19,CASSLGPGSPAYF,TGTGCCAGTAGTCTTGGACCGGGATCTCCCGCATATTTT
few,14,TRBD1,TRBJ2-7,TRBV4-1,CASSPGGPMGEQYF,TGCGCCAGCAGCCCAGGGGGCCCGATGGGGGAGCAGTACTTC
-,15,TRBD2,TRBJ2-7,TRBV7-3,CASSSRLAGGDEQYF,TGTGCCAGCAGCTCCAGACTAGCGGGAGGCGATGAGCAGTACTTC
few,19,TRBD2,TRBJ2-2,TRBV7-9,CASSSPSLAGGPYTGELFF,TGTGCCAGCAGCTCCCCGAGTCTAGCGGGAGGGCCCTACACCGGGGAGCTGTTTTTT
-,15,-,TRBJ2-1,TRBV24-1,CATSDPGTPYNEQFF,TGTGCCACCAGTGACCCCGGGACACCATACAATGAGCAGTTCTTC
few,16,TRBD1,TRBJ1-2,TRBV5-6,CASSSGQGARPYGYTF,TGTGCCAGCAGCTCCGGACAGGGGGCGCGTCCCTATGGCTACACCTTC
-,11,-,TRBJ1-2,TRBV2,CASLLGRDDTF,TGTGCCAGCCTTCTTGGCAGGGACGACACCTTC
-,15,-,TRBJ1-3,TRBV7-3,CASSLSGPSGNTIYF,TGTGCCAGCAGCTTGTCAGGGCCCTCTGGAAACACCATATATTTT
many,13,TRBD2,TRBJ2-7,TRBV7-2,CASSFMGGLEQYF,TGTGCCAGCAGCTTTATGGGAGGGCTCGAGCAGTACTTC
many,15,-,TRBJ1-1,TRBV5-1,CASSTAIPGETEAFF,TGCGCCAGCAGCACGGCAATCCCAGGGGAAACTGAAGCTTTCTTT
many,15,-,TRBJ2-6,TRBV29-1,CSVGPGYSGANVLTF,TGCAGCGTTGGCCCAGGGTACTCTGGGGCCAACGTCCTGACTTTC
many,16,TRBD2,TRBJ2-7,TRBV7-9,CASSLAPTSGRPEQYF,TGTGCCAGCAGCTTAGCGCCGACTAGCGGGAGGCCCGAGCAGTACTTC
-,15,TRBD1,TRBJ1-2,TRBV27,CASSSFDRANYGYTF,TGTGCCAGCAGTTCCTTCGACAGGGCCAACTATGGCTACACCTTC
-,13,-,TRBJ1-4,TRBV6-7,CASSSMDLEKLFF,TGTGCCAGCAGTTCTATGGACCTCGAAAAGCTGTTTTTT
-,16,TRBD2,TRBJ2-5,TRBV10-2,CASSHPGLPQPETQYF,TGCGCCAGCAGTCACCCGGGACTACCCCAGCCAGAGACCCAGTACTTC
many,16,-,TRBJ1-2,TRBV9,CASSEYERDYYGGYTF,TGTGCCAGCAGCGAATATGAAAGGGATTACTATGGGGGCTACACCTTC
many,13,-,TRBJ2-5,TRBV7-2,CASSLRGGETQYF,TGTGCCAGCAGCTTACGTGGGGGGGAGACCCAGTACTTC
-,15,-,TRBJ1-5,TRBV6-1,CASNPGHNSNQPQHF,TGTGCCAGCAACCCAGGACACAATAGCAATCAGCCCCAGCATTTT
once,13,TRBD2,TRBJ2-7,TRBV20-1,CSAGGTSGYEQYF,TGCAGTGCCGGGGGGACTAGCGGATACGAGCAGTACTTC
many,15,-,TRBJ1-1,TRBV4-1,CASSQRTGMNTEAFF,TGCGCCAGCAGCCAGAGGACTGGAATGAACACTGAAGCTTTCTTT
many,17,-,TRBJ1-3,TRBV2,CASTPVGRHQTGNTIYF,TGTGCCAGCACCCCGGTGGGACGGCACCAAACTGGAAACACCATATATTTT
-,13,-,TRBJ2-7,TRBV6-5,CASTWGPTYEQYF,TGTGCCAGCACTTGGGGCCCAACTTACGAGCAGTACTTC
many,14,-,TRBJ2-7,TRBV29-1,CSVGGAGASYEQYF,TGCAGCGTGGGGGGGGCAGGGGCTTCCTACGAGCAGTACTTC
-,13,TRBD1,TRBJ1-1,TRBV29-1,CSVVGGGEAEAFF,TGCAGCGTTGTAGGGGGCGGAGAGGCTGAAGCTTTCTTT
-,12,-,TRBJ2-5,TRBV27,CASRSEGETQYF,TGTGCCAGCAGGTCCGAGGGGGAGACCCAGTACTTC
many,14,-,TRBJ2-7,TRBV19,CASTPAEGPYEQYF,TGTGCCAGTACCCCGGCAGAGGGGCCCTACGAGCAGTACTTC
many,13,-,TRBJ2-2,TRBV6-2/TRBV6-3,CASSYRGPGELFF,TGTGCCAGCAGCTATCGGGGACCCGGGGAGCTGTTTTTT
many,15,-,TRBJ1-3,TRBV7-2,CASSLMGVGGNTIYF,TGTGCCAGCAGCTTAATGGGAGTTGGTGGAAACACCATATATTTT
-,16,TRBD1,TRBJ1-5,TRBV11-2,CASSPGQGFLGQPQHF,TGTGCCAGCAGCCCGGGACAGGGTTTTTTAGGTCAGCCCCAGCATTTT
few,14,-,TRBJ2-5,TRBV19,CASKNSLREWTQYF,TGTGCCAGTAAGAATAGCCTCCGAGAGTGGACCCAGTACTTC
-,14,-,TRBJ2-3,TRBV9,CASSVGTVEDTQYF,TGTGCCAGCAGCGTAGGGACTGTAGAGGATACGCAGTATTTT
many,13,TRBD1,TRBJ2-7,TRBV29-1,CSVEVGQGYEQYF,TGCAGCGTTGAAGTTGGACAGGGTTACGAGCAGTACTTC
many,17,TRBD1,TRBJ2-7,TRBV6-5,CASSPPGQGTRNYEQYF,TGTGCCAGCAGCCCCCCCGGACAGGGGACAAGGAACTACGAGCAGTACTTC
many,15,TRBD2,TRBJ2-7,TRBV14,CASSQVSGIQYEQYF,TGTGCCAGCAGTCAAGTCAGCGGGATTCAGTACGAGCAGTACTTC
many,15,-,TRBJ2-2,TRBV6-6,CASSSSLINTGELFF,TGTGCCAGCAGTTCGAGTCTGATAAACACCGGGGAGCTGTTTTTT
many,15,-,TRBJ1-2,TRBV7-2,CASSLRYREDYGYTF,TGTGCCAGCAGCTTAAGATACAGGGAGGACTATGGCTACACCTTC
many,10,TRBD1,TRBJ2-7,TRBV9,CASSGDRQYF,TGTGCCAGCAGCGGGGACAGGCAGTACTTC
many,14,-,TRBJ2-7,TRBV7-9,CASSKDTLSYEQYF,TGTGCCAGCAGCAAAGACACCTTGTCCTACGAGCAGTACTTC
-,14,TRBD1,TRBJ2-5,TRBV10-2,CASRPGTGEETQYF,TGCGCCAGCAGACCTGGGACAGGGGAAGAGACCCAGTACTTC
-,11,-,TRBJ1-2,TRBV4-3,CASGQDRIYTF,TGCGCCAGCGGCCAAGATCGCATTTACACCTTC
-,13,TRBD2,TRBJ2-7,TRBV29-1,CSVEGLADYEQYF,TGCAGCGTTGAAGGACTAGCGGATTACGAGCAGTACTTC
-,13,TRBD2,TRBJ2-5,TRBV20-1,CSARDVTSGSVYF,TGCAGTGCTAGAGATGTTACTAGCGGGAGCGTGTACTTC
-,14,-,TRBJ2-5,TRBV29-1,CSVGSSVEQETQYF,TGCAGCGTTGGGTCTAGCGTCGAGCAAGAGACCCAGTACTTC